These 13 T cell receptor beta chains originate from one sample sequenced in a study of T cell responses to AZD1222 COVID-19 vaccine. Profiling relied on immunoSEQ multiplex PCR, and the TCRdb table lists in-frame clones only, not all of them. Of around 130,000 clones detected, about nine tenths appear once; the ten largest clones hold around 1.6%. The specimen comprised peripheral blood, sampled on day 0 of AZD1222 vaccination. These receptors were collected from an adult in good health.

This sequence joins TRBV20-1 and TRBJ2-2; D unresolved. V shed 4 bases and J shed 8 bases, with 8 bases lying between them. CDR3 length: 11 residues. Germline V gives CDR1 DFQATT, CDR2 SNEGSKA (reference sequence). In nucleotides, the CDR3 is TGCAGTGCTATCCTCCTTGGGGAGCTGTTTTTT. Protein: CSAILLGELFF.

This clone has just one count. The chain is built from TRBV29-1 and TRBJ2-2; D gene unclear. The germline V gene encodes CDR1 SQVTM and CDR2 ANQGSEA. The CDR3 contains 12 residues. CDR3 DNA: TGCACCACGGCAGGAGAAACCGGGGAGCTGTTTTTT. Translated, it gives CTTAGETGELFF.

The V gene is TRBV30, the J gene TRBJ2-3; 14 bases map to TRBD2. With V trimmed by 4 bases and J by 6 bases, 12 bases remained unmatched. The CDR3 runs 17 residues. The germline V gene has CDR1 GTSNPN and CDR2 SVGIG (reference sequence). The CDR3 sequence: CAWTQWGLAGVGDTQYF. Written as DNA, the CDR3 is TGTGCCTGGACCCAATGGGGACTAGCGGGGGTTGGCGATACGCAGTATTTT.

This rearrangement joins TRBV7-8 to TRBJ1-2; the D is unclear. The CDR3 loop spans 13 amino acids. V was shortened by 1 base and J by 6 bases, with 9 bases between the two germline ends. Germline-derived CDR1 and CDR2 are SGHVS and FQNEAQ. The CDR3 DNA sequence: TGTGCCAGCAGCTTAGTCGGCAGTGATGGCTACACCTTC. Its translation: CASSLVGSDGYTF. Looking up the rest from reference TRBV7-8 and TRBJ1-2 gives the full variable domain: GAGVSQSPRYKVAKRGQDVALRCDPISGHVSLFWYQQALGQGPEFLTYFQNEAQLDKSGLPSDRFFAERPEGSVSTLKIQRTQQEDSAVYLCASSLVGSDGYTFGSGTRLTVV.

The sample holds one count of this clone. The chain joins TRBV5-1 to TRBJ2-7; 8 nucleotides line up with TRBD1. Germline values: CDR1 SGHRS, CDR2 YFSETQ. There are 16 residues in the CDR3. V was clipped by 0 bases and J by 3 bases; unmatched bases: 8. The CDR3, as DNA: TGCGCCAGCAGCTTGGGACCCGGACAGGGCATCTACGAGCAGTACTTC. This codes for CASSLGPGQGIYEQYF.

J is TRBJ2-1 and V is TRBV24-1, with 9 positions matching TRBD1. V shed 0 bases and J 9 bases; nucleotides not matched to a gene: 8. The CDR3 has 16 amino acids. Germline V gives CDR1 KGHDR, CDR2 SFDVKD. The CDR3 coding sequence is TGTGCCACCAGTGATTTGCCGGGACAGGGAAGAGGTGAGCAGTTCTTC. This gives the protein CATSDLPGQGRGEQFF.

The gene calls are TRBV5-1 and TRBJ1-2; the D gene is possibly TRBD1 (6 bases). The germline V gene has CDR1 SGHRS and CDR2 YFSETQ. The CDR3 contains 14 residues. Trimming took off 4 bases at V and 0 bases at J, with 10 bases between the two ends. CDR3 residues: CASSLGTTNYGYTF. The CDR3 region has the DNA TGCGCCAGCAGCCTCGGGACAACTAACTATGGCTACACCTTC. Looking up the rest from reference TRBV5-1 and TRBJ1-2 gives the full variable domain: KAGVTQTPRYLIKTRGQQVTLSCSPISGHRSVSWYQQTPGQGLQFLFEYFSETQRNKGNFPGRFSGRQFSNSRSEMNVSTLELGDSALYLCASSLGTTNYGYTFGSGTRLTVV.

The chain couples TRBV7-9 to TRBJ1-4, with 8 positions matching TRBD1. The V gene's germline CDR1 is SEHNR and CDR2 FQNEAQ (reference sequence). The CDR3 runs 19 residues. V shed 3 bases, J shed 8 bases, and the junction held 20 bases outside the gene matches. CDR3 nucleotides: TGTGCCAGCAGCTTTGCCCCCCGGGACAGGCAGGATGCGCGCGAAAAACTGTTTTTT. It encodes CASSFAPRDRQDAREKLFF.

This chain joins TRBV7-8 and TRBJ2-3; D may be TRBD2 (5 bases). CDR1 SGHVS and CDR2 FQNEAQ come from the germline V gene. V was clipped by 8 bases and J by 1 base, with 16 bases between them. The length of the CDR3 is 15 residues. CDR3 DNA: TGTGCCAGCGTTCCCCGCGGGCTTGGCACAGATACGCAGTATTTT. Translated: CASVPRGLGTDTQYF.

There are a few counts of this clone. V is TRBV11-2 and J is TRBJ1-6, with D unclear. V was pared by 0 bases and J by 8 bases, with 14 bases between. The germline gives CDR1 SGHAT, CDR2 FQNNGV. The CDR3 has 16 amino acids. The CDR3: CASSLDIGRTDSPLHF. CDR3 DNA sequence: TGTGCCAGCAGCTTAGATATCGGGCGAACCGATTCACCCCTCCACTTT.

The V and J genes are TRBV5-1 and TRBJ1-1; D is unclear. The V and J ends lost 0 bases and 1 base respectively, with 7 bases between them. Germline V gene sequence: CDR1 SGHRS, CDR2 YFSETQ. There are 14 residues in the CDR3. The CDR3 sequence: CASSLGGGNTEAFF. The CDR3 DNA reads TGCGCCAGCAGCTTGGGGGGTGGGAACACTGAAGCTTTCTTT.

The chain is built from TRBV10-3 and TRBJ2-3; D is perhaps TRBD1 (5 bases). The V gene's germline CDR1 is ENHRY and CDR2 SYGVKD. The CDR3 has 20 residues. The V end was cut by 3 bases, the J end by 2 bases, with 27 bases between. This chain's CDR3 is CAISESDPGKQVGYTDTQYF. CDR3 DNA: TGTGCCATCAGTGAATCCGACCCCGGAAAACAGGTTGGGTACACAGATACGCAGTATTTT.

This chain connects TRBV9 to TRBJ1-1; no firm D call. V lost 3 bases to trimming and J lost 1 base, with 7 bases between them. The CDR3 is 13 residues long. Germline V CDR1 and CDR2: SGDLS, YYNGEE. For the CDR3, the DNA is TGTGCCAGCAGCGCCCGCTCGAACACTGAAGCTTTCTTT. Protein: CASSARSNTEAFF.